A selection of T cell receptor beta chains follows, all from one sample in a study of cytomegalovirus exposure and HLA in healthy donors. Repertoires were generated with immunoSEQ multiplex PCR, while TCRdb's copy carries only in-frame clones and drops some. The table records some 150,000 clones, roughly four fifths of them present only once. The sample was PBMCs. The receptors originated from a man aged 45-65 years in good health and CMV-seropositive. The CDR3 runs from the conserved cysteine through the conserved F or W. Each record gives: V gene, D gene, J gene, clone size, CDR3 protein, CDR3 DNA. D genes are given only for firm matches. Rows give clone size only sometimes, using once, few, many, or a class for an expanded clone.

>TRBV5-5|TRBD2|TRBJ2-5|NA
CASSVGLAGGQETQYF
TGTGCCAGCAGCGTGGGCCTAGCGGGAGGACAAGAGACCCAGTACTTC
>TRBV5-5|NA|TRBJ2-2|NA
CASSLYYTGELFF
TGTGCCAGCAGCTTGTACTACACCGGGGAGCTGTTTTTT
>TRBV7-3|TRBD1|TRBJ2-3|NA
CASSPKGTGVDTQYF
TGTGCCAGCAGCCCGAAAGGGACAGGGGTGGATACGCAGTATTTT
>TRBV9|TRBD1|TRBJ1-1|NA
CASSPGTGWGTEAFF
TGTGCCAGCAGCCCAGGGACAGGGTGGGGCACTGAAGCTTTCTTT
>TRBV29-1|TRBD1|TRBJ2-5|NA
CSATPGQGASVTQYF
TGCAGCGCCACACCGGGACAGGGCGCGTCGGTGACCCAGTACTTC
>TRBV4-1|TRBD2|TRBJ2-1|NA
CVSSPRGSGGPSSYNEQFF
TGCGTCAGCAGCCCACGGGGTAGCGGGGGCCCGAGCTCCTACAATGAGCAGTTCTTC
>TRBV15|NA|TRBJ2-1|NA
CATRGRGAARPYNEQFF
TGTGCCACCAGGGGAAGGGGCGCGGCTAGACCGTACAATGAGCAGTTCTTC
>TRBV4-2|NA|TRBJ1-5|NA
CASSKEGKENQPQHF
TGTGCCAGCAGCAAGGAGGGAAAGGAGAATCAGCCCCAGCATTTT
>TRBV5-4|NA|TRBJ1-6|NA
CASSATGISYNSPLHF
TGTGCCAGCAGCGCAACAGGGATTTCCTATAATTCACCCCTCCACTTT
>TRBV7-9|TRBD1|TRBJ2-7|NA
CASSLARQGEGYEQYF
TGTGCCAGCAGCTTAGCGCGACAGGGGGAAGGCTACGAGCAGTACTTC
>TRBV11-2|TRBD2|TRBJ2-1|NA
CASSLMLSSGDNEQFF
TGTGCCAGCAGCTTGATGCTGTCTAGCGGGGACAATGAGCAGTTCTTC
>TRBV7-3|TRBD2|TRBJ2-7|NA
CASSFLAGGAYEQYF
TGTGCCAGCAGCTTCCTAGCGGGGGGTGCCTACGAGCAGTACTTC
>TRBV18|TRBD2|TRBJ2-1|few
CASSRGGGDYNEQFF
TGTGCCAGCTCACGGGGCGGGGGAGACTACAATGAGCAGTTCTTC
>TRBV4-3|TRBD1|TRBJ1-2|NA
CASSQVGTGRSYGYTF
TGCGCCAGCAGCCAAGTTGGGACAGGGCGGTCCTATGGCTACACCTTC
>TRBV4-3|NA|TRBJ2-5|few
CASSLQDSKETQYF
TGCGCCAGCAGCCTACAGGACAGTAAAGAGACCCAGTACTTC
>TRBV7-2|TRBD2|TRBJ2-3|NA
CASSLVAGGTDTQYF
TGTGCCAGCAGCTTAGTAGCGGGGGGCACAGATACGCAGTATTTT
>TRBV19|TRBD1|TRBJ1-4|NA
CASRDRGEEKLFF
TGTGCCAGTAGGGACAGGGGGGAAGAAAAACTGTTTTTT
>TRBV15|NA|TRBJ1-4|NA
CATKKWSGAGRNEKLFF
TGTGCCACCAAAAAGTGGTCGGGCGCGGGTAGGAATGAAAAACTGTTTTTT
>TRBV28|NA|TRBJ1-3|NA
CASSLTGSSGNTIYF
TGTGCCAGCAGTTTAACAGGGTCCTCTGGAAACACCATATATTTT
>TRBV4-3|TRBD1|TRBJ2-1|NA
CASSQGVGQLSEQFF
TGCGCCAGCAGCCAAGGTGTGGGACAGTTGAGTGAGCAGTTCTTC
>TRBV11-2|NA|TRBJ2-7|NA
CASSLVQGSYEQYF
TGTGCCAGCAGCTTAGTGCAGGGGAGCTACGAGCAGTACTTC
>TRBV5-1|TRBD1|TRBJ2-5|NA
CASSLAGTVVPETQYF
TGCGCCAGCAGCTTGGCCGGGACAGTGGTTCCAGAGACCCAGTACTTC
>TRBV7-6|NA|TRBJ1-5|NA
CASSLEQGSNQPQHF
TGTGCCAGCAGCTTAGAGCAGGGCAGCAATCAGCCCCAGCATTTT
>TRBV2|NA|TRBJ1-5|NA
CASSEALEGIRTHF
TGTGCCAGCAGTGAAGCCCTAGAGGGCATCCGTACGCATTTT
>TRBV20-1|NA|TRBJ1-1|NA
CSANGRGAFF
TGCAGTGCTAACGGCCGGGGAGCTTTCTTT
>TRBV4-3|NA|TRBJ2-5|NA
CASSQDSKVETQYF
TGCGCCAGCAGCCAGGACAGCAAAGTAGAGACCCAGTACTTC
>TRBV19|NA|TRBJ2-2|few
CASTNRVAGELFF
TGTGCCAGTACCAACAGGGTGGCCGGGGAGCTGTTTTTT
>TRBV5-8|NA|TRBJ2-3|NA
CASSGETDTQYF
TGTGCCAGCAGCGGGGAGACAGATACGCAGTATTTT
>TRBV5-5|NA|TRBJ2-7|NA
CASSLETLAYEQYF
TGTGCCAGCAGCTTGGAGACCCTAGCCTACGAGCAGTACTTC
>TRBV11-2|TRBD2|TRBJ2-7|few
CASSLAPSGGGYEQYF
TGTGCCAGCAGTCTGGCGCCTAGCGGGGGGGGGTACGAGCAGTACTTC
>TRBV29-1|NA|TRBJ2-5|NA
CSVAQGETQYF
TGCAGCGTTGCTCAGGGGGAGACCCAGTACTTC
>TRBV4-2|NA|TRBJ1-5|NA
CASSPGLGSSNQPQHF
TGTGCCAGCAGCCCTGGCCTAGGCTCGAGCAATCAGCCCCAGCATTTT
>TRBV11-2|NA|TRBJ1-5|once
CASSPQYNQPQHF
TGTGCCAGCAGCCCGCAGTACAATCAGCCCCAGCATTTT
>TRBV5-1|TRBD1|TRBJ2-7|NA
CASSRGGDYEQYF
TGCGCCAGCAGCCGAGGGGGCGACTACGAGCAGTACTTC
>TRBV11-3|TRBD2|TRBJ2-3|NA
CASSLVSGRTDTQYF
TGTGCCAGCAGCTTAGTCTCCGGGAGGACAGATACGCAGTATTTT
>TRBV6-1|TRBD1|TRBJ2-1|NA
CASRIGSGTVRVKFF
TGTGCCAGCAGGATAGGATCAGGGACAGTTAGGGTGAAGTTCTTC
>TRBV28|NA|TRBJ1-5|NA
CASSLPQYSNQPQHF
TGTGCCAGCAGCCTCCCACAATATAGCAATCAGCCCCAGCATTTT
>TRBV28|TRBD1|TRBJ1-1|NA
CASLGQGLMNTEAFF
TGTGCCAGCTTGGGACAGGGTCTCATGAACACTGAAGCTTTCTTT
>TRBV7-2|TRBD1|TRBJ1-2|NA
CASSLTGGNGYTF
TGTGCCAGCAGCCTAACAGGGGGCAATGGCTACACCTTC
>TRBV28|TRBD1|TRBJ2-2|NA
CASRRTGGKGELFF
TGTGCCAGCAGGAGGACAGGGGGCAAAGGGGAGCTGTTTTTT
>TRBV7-3|TRBD2|TRBJ2-5|NA
CASSPGTSGTQETQYF
TGTGCCAGCAGCCCCGGGACTAGCGGGACCCAAGAGACCCAGTACTTC
>TRBV5-6|NA|TRBJ2-5|NA
CASSWAKQETQYF
TGTGCCAGCTCTTGGGCTAAACAAGAGACCCAGTACTTC
>TRBV7-2|NA|TRBJ1-1|NA
CASRFTGYTEAFF
TGTGCCAGCAGGTTCACGGGGTACACTGAAGCTTTCTTT